Each of the 18 T cell receptor beta chains below was sequenced from the same sample in a study of long-term antiretroviral therapy in people with HIV. Investigators performed immunoSEQ version v3.0 at survey level. This table comes from immunoSEQ multiplex PCR, and its TCRdb copy is limited to in-frame clones, with some not included. The sample contains 20,000 to 25,000 clones, 80% to 90% of which appear only once. The sample in question was unsorted PBMCs, obtained 2.6 years after starting antiretroviral therapy. The receptors derive from a woman in her forties or fifties with HIV.

Only a few counts were recorded for this clone. The chain combines TRBV5-6 with TRBJ2-3; TRBD1 might be the D (6 bases). CDR3 length equals 13 residues. Germline V CDR1 and CDR2: SGHDT, YYEEEE. The ends were cut back, 2 bases at V and 3 bases at J, with 7 bases in the middle. The CDR3 loop reads CASSFTGTDTQYF. CDR3 in DNA: TGTGCCAGCAGCTTCACAGGGACAGATACGCAGTATTTT.

The gene calls are TRBV7-9 and TRBJ1-1; TRBD1 might be the D (6 bases). Germline CDR1 is SEHNR and CDR2 is FQNEAQ (reference sequence). V lost 6 bases to trimming and J lost 1 base, with 15 bases between them. CDR3 size: 15 residues. This CDR3 is CASRQTTGENTEAFF. Written as DNA, the CDR3 is TGTGCCAGCAGACAAACGACAGGTGAGAACACTGAAGCTTTCTTT.

This chain links TRBV9 with TRBJ2-3; 7 bases are a match to TRBD2. The CDR3 is 16 residues long. Germline CDR1 SGDLS, CDR2 YYNGEE. J gave up 0 bases and V 2 bases, and 6 bases lay outside the gene matches. This CDR3 reads CASSVFGSGSTDTQYF. In nucleotides, the CDR3 is TGTGCCAGCAGCGTTTTCGGTAGCGGGAGCACAGATACGCAGTATTTT. Combining the CDR3 with reference TRBV9 and TRBJ2-3 gives the whole variable domain DSGVTQTPKHLITATGQRVTLRCSPRSGDLSVYWYQQSLDQGLQFLIQYYNGEERAKGNILERFSAQQFPDLHSELNLSSLELGDSALYFCASSVFGSGSTDTQYFGPGTRLTVL.

The genes are TRBV6-6 and TRBJ2-5, with no clear D. This CDR3 is 11 amino acids long. Germline lookup yields CDR1 MNHNY and CDR2 SVGAGI (reference sequence). V was trimmed by 6 bases and J by 4 bases, leaving 6 bases between them. CDR3 coding DNA: TGTGCCAGCAGATCACGAGAGACCCAGTACTTC. Its protein product is CASRSRETQYF.

The CDR3 loop is CASSYSTRGTEAFF. DNA of the CDR3: TGTGCCAGCAGTTACAGTACAAGGGGGACTGAAGCTTTCTTT. The J gene is TRBJ1-1, the V gene TRBV6-5; perhaps TRBD1 as D (6 bases). The germline CDR1 and CDR2 sequences are MNHEY and SVGAGI. The CDR3 covers 14 residues. Trimming removed 2 bases at V and 5 bases at J, with 12 bases between.

This sequence joins TRBV28 and TRBJ2-2; D perhaps matches TRBD1 (5 bases). This CDR3 has 15 residues. The V and J ends lost 4 bases and 0 bases respectively, with 9 bases between them. Germline values: CDR1 MDHEN, CDR2 SYDVKM. The CDR3 coding sequence is TGTGCCAGCAGTTCAGGGCTAGCGAACACCGGGGAGCTGTTTTTT. Translated: CASSSGLANTGELFF. Full variable domain (rest looked up from reference TRBV28 and TRBJ2-2): DVKVTQSSRYLVKRTGEKVFLECVQDMDHENMFWYRQDPGLGLRLIYFSYDVKMKEKGDIPEGYSVSREKKERFSLILESASTNQTSMYLCASSSGLANTGELFFGEGSRLTVL.

The chain uses TRBV27 and TRBJ2-4; no firm D call. The CDR3 covers 13 residues. The ends were cut back, 2 bases at V and 0 bases at J, with 2 bases in the middle. CDR1 MNHEY and CDR2 SMNVEV come from the germline V gene (reference sequence). For the CDR3, the DNA is TGTGCCAGCAGTTTAGTAGCCAAAAACATTCAGTACTTC. This translates into CASSLVAKNIQYF.

This sequence joins TRBV6-1 and TRBJ2-7, with D possibly being TRBD1 (6 bases). The V gene's germline CDR1 is MNHNS and CDR2 SASEGT. The CDR3 spans 13 residues. The ends were cut back, 4 bases at V and 0 bases at J, with 7 bases in the middle. CDR3 amino acids: CASSGTDSYEQYF. The CDR3 DNA reads as TGTGCCAGCAGTGGGACAGACTCCTACGAGCAGTACTTC.

The CDR3 spells CASSPGQGHYEQYF. The CDR3 region has the DNA TGTGCCAGCAGCCCGGGACAGGGCCACTACGAGCAGTACTTC. The chain couples TRBV5-6 to TRBJ2-7, with 9 nucleotides matching TRBD1. The trim removed 4 bases at V and 3 bases at J, leaving 5 bases unmatched. This CDR3 has 14 amino acids. The V gene's germline CDR1 is SGHDT and CDR2 YYEEEE.

The chain links TRBV7-2 to TRBJ2-7; 8 nucleotides match TRBD1. The germline gives CDR1 SGHTA, CDR2 FQGNSA. CDR3 length: 15 residues. The junction had 7 bases not matched to a gene; V was cut back by 2 bases and J by 4 bases. In DNA, the CDR3 is TGTGCCAGCAGCTTATTTACAGGGGGGTCATACGAGCAGTACTTC. Translation: CASSLFTGGSYEQYF.

This rearrangement joins TRBV7-9 to TRBJ2-1, with 7 bases aligning to TRBD2. The J segment lost 3 bases and the V segment lost 3 bases, leaving 5 bases of the junction unmatched. Germline CDR1 is SEHNR and CDR2 is FQNEAQ (reference sequence). CDR3 length equals 15 residues. CDR3 protein: CASSFEAGFYNEQFF. CDR3 bases: TGTGCCAGCAGCTTTGAAGCGGGGTTCTACAATGAGCAGTTCTTC.

This clone occurred once. The gene calls are TRBV5-4 and TRBJ2-1, with 10 positions matching TRBD2. Trimming at V came to 4 bases and at J to 3 bases, leaving 7 bases not matched to a gene. Germline CDR1 is SGHNT and CDR2 is YYREEE (reference sequence). The CDR3 consists of 16 residues. The CDR3 DNA reads TGTGCCAGCAGCATGCTAGCGGGAGTGGTCTACAATGAGCAGTTCTTC. Amino acid sequence: CASSMLAGVVYNEQFF. Variable domain in full (rest from reference TRBV5-4 and TRBJ2-1): ETGVTQSPTHLIKTRGQQVTLRCSSQSGHNTVSWYQQALGQGPQFIFQYYREEENGRGNFPPRFSGLQFPNYSSELNVNALELDDSALYLCASSMLAGVVYNEQFFGPGTRLTVL.

The V and J genes are TRBV7-2 and TRBJ2-5; D may be TRBD2 (6 bases). The V and J ends lost 5 bases and 5 bases respectively, with 15 bases between them. Germline CDR1 is SGHTA and CDR2 is FQGNSA. The CDR3 totals 14 residues. The CDR3 spells CASSPPGSRETQYF. CDR3 bases: TGTGCCAGCAGCCCACCCGGGAGTCGGGAGACCCAGTACTTC.

The chain carries TRBV10-3 and TRBJ2-7; possibly TRBD1 or TRBD2 for D (5 bases each). The V and J ends lost 5 bases and 3 bases respectively, with 11 bases between them. The CDR3 is 13 amino acids. Germline V gene sequence: CDR1 ENHRY, CDR2 SYGVKD. The CDR3 sequence is CAISTGTIYEQYF. As DNA, the CDR3 is TGTGCCATCAGTACCGGGACCATCTACGAGCAGTACTTC.

J is TRBJ1-1 and V is TRBV6-5; D unclear. Trimming took 6 bases from V and 1 from J, leaving 6 bases between them. Germline V CDR1 and CDR2: MNHEY, SVGAGI. The CDR3 runs 12 residues. The CDR3, as DNA: TGTGCCAGCAGAAATAGGAACACTGAAGCTTTCTTT. It specifies CASRNRNTEAFF.

This chain links TRBV27 with TRBJ2-1; 8 positions agree with TRBD2. The CDR3 sequence is 15 residues long. V lost 5 bases and J lost 3; bases outside the gene matches: 6. Germline V gene data show CDR1 as MNHEY and CDR2 as SMNVEV (reference sequence). The CDR3 nucleotides are TGTGCCAGCAGTCTAAGCGGGAGAATCTACAATGAGCAGTTCTTC. This codes for CASSLSGRIYNEQFF.

The genes are TRBV7-2 and TRBJ1-4, with D possibly being TRBD1 (5 bases). Germline-derived CDR1 and CDR2 are SGHTA and FQGNSA. V was pared by 3 bases and J by 5 bases, with 10 bases between. The CDR3 extends over 14 amino acids. The CDR3 DNA follows: TGTGCCAGCAGCTTGGGACGGGTAAATGAAAAACTGTTTTTT. Protein: CASSLGRVNEKLFF.

This clone was seen a few times. The CDR3 DNA sequence: TGTGCCAGCTCACCAATGAACAGGGAGGGGACTGAAGCTTTCTTT. Encoded protein: CASSPMNREGTEAFF. V usage is TRBV18 and J usage is TRBJ1-1, with a weak D call TRBD1 (6 bases). Germline CDR1 reads KGHSH; CDR2 reads LQKENI. V lost 2 bases and J lost 5, with 15 bases in between. The CDR3 consists of 15 residues.